This T cell receptor beta chain was sequenced during a study of beta chain features in type 1 diabetes. In the study overall: Across all samples, some 98 million sorted cells were examined. Overall study results and limits: The study found moderately but significantly shorter TCRB CDR3s in all four CD4+ subsets of Type 1 diabetes patients.

Expressed TCRB transcripts were sequenced because the isolated RNA had all been reverse transcribed beforehand. The repertoire was sequenced with immunoSEQ multiplex PCR; TCRdb's copy has only in-frame clones and lacks some. Of 550,000 to 850,000 clones listed, roughly 13% are singletons. Per germline, CDR1 SGDLS and CDR2 YYNGEE. Trimming removed 0 bases from V and 8 bases from J, with 11 bases in between. This CDR3 spans 13 amino acids. About this clone itself: Its antigen is as yet unknown.

The sequenced sample consisted of naive CD4+ T cells from blood. This receptor was identified in a young man with type 1 diabetes. The genes are TRBV9 and TRBJ2-5, with a weak D call TRBD1 (5 bases). The CDR3 DNA follows: TGTGCCAGCAGCGTAGGAACTGGGGCCACCCAGTACTTC. Its translation is CASSVGTGATQYF.